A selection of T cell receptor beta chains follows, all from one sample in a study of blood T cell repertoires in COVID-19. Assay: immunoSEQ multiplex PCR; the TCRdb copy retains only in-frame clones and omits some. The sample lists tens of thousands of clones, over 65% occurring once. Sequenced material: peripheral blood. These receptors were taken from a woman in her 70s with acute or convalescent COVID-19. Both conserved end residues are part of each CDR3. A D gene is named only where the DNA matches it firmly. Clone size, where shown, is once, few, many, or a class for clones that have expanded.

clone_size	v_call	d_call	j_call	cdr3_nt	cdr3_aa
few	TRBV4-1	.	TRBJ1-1	TGCGCCAGCAGCCAAGATATTCCAGGGGCCATGAACACTGAAGCTTTCTTT	CASSQDIPGAMNTEAFF
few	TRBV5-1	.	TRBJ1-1	TGCGCCAGCAGCTTGTCCCCGGGACAGAACACTGAAGCTTTCTTT	CASSLSPGQNTEAFF
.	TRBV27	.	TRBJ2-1	TGTGCCAGCAGTGTAACAGGGGGGGCATACAATGAGCAGTTCTTC	CASSVTGGAYNEQFF
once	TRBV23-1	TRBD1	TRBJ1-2	TGCGCCAGCAGTCAAGTGACAGGGGCGAGGGGCTACACCTTC	CASSQVTGARGYTF
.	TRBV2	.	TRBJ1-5	TGTGCCAGCAGTGTGGGCAGGGCAAGCAATCAGCCCCAGCATTTT	CASSVGRASNQPQHF
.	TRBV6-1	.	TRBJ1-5	TGTGCCAGCAGTGAACATACAGGTTATAGCAATCAGCCCCAGCATTTT	CASSEHTGYSNQPQHF
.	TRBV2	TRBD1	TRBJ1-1	TGTGCCAGCCTGGCACAGGGGGCTAGCACTGAAGCTTTCTTT	CASLAQGASTEAFF
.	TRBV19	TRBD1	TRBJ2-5	TGTGCCAGTAGACCTATGACAGGGGGCGGAGGGGAGACCCAGTACTTC	CASRPMTGGGGETQYF
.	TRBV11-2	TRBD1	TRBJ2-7	TGTGCCAGCAGCTTAGCCGGGACAGGGGCGTACGAGCAGTACTTC	CASSLAGTGAYEQYF
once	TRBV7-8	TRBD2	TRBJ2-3	TGTGCCAGCAGCAATAGCGGGGCGGGGGATACGCAGTATTTT	CASSNSGAGDTQYF
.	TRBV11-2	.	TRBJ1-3	TGTGCCAGCAGCTTAGGGGCTGGCTCTGGAAACACCATATATTTT	CASSLGAGSGNTIYF
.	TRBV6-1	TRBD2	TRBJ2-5	TGTGCCAGCAGTGGAGGGACTAGCGGGGGGCGGCAAGAGACCCAGTACTTC	CASSGGTSGGRQETQYF
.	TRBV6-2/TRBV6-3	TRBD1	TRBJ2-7	TGTGCCAGCAGTAAACCGGGGGCCAGGGGGCTCTCCTACGAGCAGTACTTC	CASSKPGARGLSYEQYF
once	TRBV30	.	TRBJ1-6	TGTGCCTGGAGTGTACGCACGGGGGATTGGGGTTCACCCCTCCACTTT	CAWSVRTGDWGSPLHF
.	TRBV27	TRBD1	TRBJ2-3	TGTGCCAGCAGTTTCCGGGACAGGGTAGGTGGGACAGATACGCAGTATTTT	CASSFRDRVGGTDTQYF
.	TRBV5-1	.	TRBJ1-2	TGCGCCAGCAGCTTGGCGACAGTCTATGGCTACACCTTC	CASSLATVYGYTF
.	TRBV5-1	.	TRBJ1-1	TGCGCCAGCAGCTTGAATTCGGGGACATTTGAAGCTTTCTTT	CASSLNSGTFEAFF
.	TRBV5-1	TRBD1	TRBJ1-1	TGCGCCAGCAGCCCACAGGGGGCGCGAGGACCTAACACTGAAGCTTTCTTT	CASSPQGARGPNTEAFF
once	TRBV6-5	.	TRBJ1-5	TGTGCCAGCAGAAACTACAATCAGCCCCAGCATTTT	CASRNYNQPQHF
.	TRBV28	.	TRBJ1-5	TGTGCCAGCAGTTTAGTGGGCGGCAATCAGCCCCAGCATTTT	CASSLVGGNQPQHF
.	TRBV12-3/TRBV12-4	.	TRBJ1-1	TGTGCCAGCAGCCGAACAAAGAACACTGAAGCTTTCTTT	CASSRTKNTEAFF
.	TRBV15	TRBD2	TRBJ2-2	TGTGCCACCAGCAGAGGTGGGTTTACCGGGACTACAAGGACCGGGGAGCTGTTTTTT	CATSRGGFTGTTRTGELFF
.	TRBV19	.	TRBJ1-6	TGTGCCAGTAGTATTGGGACAACCGCTTCACCCCTCCACTTT	CASSIGTTASPLHF
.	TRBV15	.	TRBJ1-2	TGTGCCACCAGCAGAGGCAGGGATAACTATGGCTACACCTTC	CATSRGRDNYGYTF
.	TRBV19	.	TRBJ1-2	TGTGCCAGTAGTACCCGGGAGAATGGCTACACCTTC	CASSTRENGYTF
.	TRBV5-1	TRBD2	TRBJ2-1	TGCGCCAGCAGACTAGCGGGAGCAAGGGAGCAGTTCTTC	CASRLAGAREQFF
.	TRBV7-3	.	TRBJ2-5	TGTGCCAGCAGCCCGTATGGTAGCGCACAAGAGACCCAGTACTTC	CASSPYGSAQETQYF
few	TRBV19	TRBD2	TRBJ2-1	TGTGCCAGTAGTAATCTGTATGGGACTAGCGGACCCATAAAGAGCTCCTACAATGAGCAGTTCTTC	CASSNLYGTSGPIKSSYNEQFF
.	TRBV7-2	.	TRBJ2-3	TGTGCCAGCAGCGAGTCGAACCTAAGCACAGATACGCAGTATTTT	CASSESNLSTDTQYF
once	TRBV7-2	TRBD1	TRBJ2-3	TGTGCCAGCAGCTTAGGGACGGGACAGGGAACAGATACGCAGTATTTT	CASSLGTGQGTDTQYF
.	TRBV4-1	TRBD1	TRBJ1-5	TGCGCCAGCAGTCTCGGACAGGGGGATCGCAATCAGCCCCAGCATTTT	CASSLGQGDRNQPQHF
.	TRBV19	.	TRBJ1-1	TGTGCCAGTAGTATTGGGGTTGGGAGGAGGAACACTGAAGCTTTCTTT	CASSIGVGRRNTEAFF
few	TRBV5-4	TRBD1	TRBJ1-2	TGTGCCAGCAGCTCAGCGGACAGGGGCAATGGCTACACCTTC	CASSSADRGNGYTF
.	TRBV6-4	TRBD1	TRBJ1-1	TGTGCCAGCAGGCCGGGACAGGGCTTTATGAACACTGAAGCTTTCTTT	CASRPGQGFMNTEAFF
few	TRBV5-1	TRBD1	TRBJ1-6	TGCGCCAGCAGCTCCACTGGGACAGACGAATCACCCCTCCACTTT	CASSSTGTDESPLHF
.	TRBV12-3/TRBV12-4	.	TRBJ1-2	TGTGCCAGCATTAGAGACTGGGGGGATGGCTACACCTTC	CASIRDWGDGYTF
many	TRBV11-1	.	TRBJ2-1	TGTGCCAGCAGCACTAGGAACGAGCAGTTCTTC	CASSTRNEQFF
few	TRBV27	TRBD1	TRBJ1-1	TGTGCCAGCAGTAAAACCTCCCCGGGACAGGGGGACTGGAGCACTGAAGCTTTCTTT	CASSKTSPGQGDWSTEAFF
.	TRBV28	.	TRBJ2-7	TGTGCCAGCAGTATCCCCCGGCCAGGAATAGAGCAGTACTTC	CASSIPRPGIEQYF
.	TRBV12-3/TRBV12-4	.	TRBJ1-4	TGTGCCAGTAGGGGAGGATCGAATGAAAAACTGTTTTTT	CASRGGSNEKLFF
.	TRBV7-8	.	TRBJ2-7	TGTGCCAGCAGCTTAGCCCCGACAGTCTACGAGCAGTACTTC	CASSLAPTVYEQYF
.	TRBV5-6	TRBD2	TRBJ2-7	TGTGCCAGCAGCACGAAAAGCGGGGCTAGGAGATACGAGCAGTACTTC	CASSTKSGARRYEQYF
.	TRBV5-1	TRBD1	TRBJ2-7	TGCGCCAGCAGCTTACGGGACAGTTACGAGCAGTACTTC	CASSLRDSYEQYF
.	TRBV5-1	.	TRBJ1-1	TGCGCCAGCAGCTTGGAGGGAGGAAACACTGAAGCTTTCTTT	CASSLEGGNTEAFF
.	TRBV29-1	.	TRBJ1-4	TGCAGCGTTGCGAAAACAGGGAGGGAACTGTTTTTT	CSVAKTGRELFF
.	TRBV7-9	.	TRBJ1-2	TGTGCCAGCAGCCCGAGGGGGGGGCGGTCTGGCTACACCTTC	CASSPRGGRSGYTF
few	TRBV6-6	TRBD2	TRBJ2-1	TGTGCCAGCAGTTACTCCAGGACTAGGGCGTTCTTC	CASSYSRTRAFF
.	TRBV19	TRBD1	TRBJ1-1	TGTGCCAGTAGTTTCAGGGGGCCCACTGAAGCTTTCTTT	CASSFRGPTEAFF
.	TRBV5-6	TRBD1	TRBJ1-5	TGTGCCAGCAGCTTCAGGGGGGCAGGTCAGCCCCAGCATTTT	CASSFRGAGQPQHF
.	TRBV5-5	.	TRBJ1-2	TGTGCCAGCAGCCCTTTGGGGGGAGTAGCTAACTATGGCTACACCTTC	CASSPLGGVANYGYTF
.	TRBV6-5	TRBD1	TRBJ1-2	TGTGCCAGCACCGAAGGGGGCTCGAACTATGGCTACACCTTC	CASTEGGSNYGYTF
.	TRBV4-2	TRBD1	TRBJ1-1	TGTGCCAGCAGCCACCGACAGGGTTCCATGAACACTGAAGCTTTCTTT	CASSHRQGSMNTEAFF